Listed below are T cell receptor beta chains from one sample, sequenced in a study of regulatory T cells in long-lasting Graves disease. TCRdb reanalysed the multiplex PCR reads using MiXCR and keeps one entry per CDR3 protein. The sample includes about 340,000 distinct CDR3 sequences, 15% to 20% of them seen just once. The sample in question was peripheral blood mononuclear cells (PBMCs), obtained when the disease was refractory, from a patient treated with antithyroid drugs. All receptors derive from a female donor with Graves disease. CDR3s include the opening cysteine and the closing phenylalanine or tryptophan. The D gene is left open where the match is weak. Clone size, where shown, is once, few, many, or a class for clones that have expanded.

V gene: TRBV19; J gene: TRBJ1-2; clone size: few; D gene: -; CDR3 protein: CASSTLVGGYTF; CDR3 DNA: TGTGCCAGTAGTACCCTCGTAGGGGGCTACACCTTC
V gene: TRBV7-2; J gene: TRBJ1-5; clone size: many; D gene: -; CDR3 protein: CASSLLGRGNQPQHF; CDR3 DNA: TGTGCCAGCAGCTTATTGGGGAGGGGCAATCAGCCCCAGCATTTT
V gene: TRBV5-5; J gene: TRBJ1-1; clone size: -; D gene: -; CDR3 protein: CASSLVEGKVNTEAFF; CDR3 DNA: TGTGCCAGCAGCTTGGTAGAGGGGAAGGTCAACACTGAAGCTTTCTTT
V gene: TRBV11-3; J gene: TRBJ1-2; clone size: -; D gene: -; CDR3 protein: CASSLVGAGYIF; CDR3 DNA: TGTGCCAGCAGCTTAGTAGGGGCCGGCTACATCTTC
V gene: TRBV12-3/TRBV12-4; J gene: TRBJ1-5; clone size: many; D gene: TRBD1; CDR3 protein: CASSRDRDQPQHF; CDR3 DNA: TGTGCCAGCAGCCGAGACAGGGATCAGCCCCAGCATTTT
V gene: TRBV28; J gene: TRBJ2-2; clone size: many; D gene: -; CDR3 protein: CASSLQGAGELFF; CDR3 DNA: TGTGCCAGCAGCCTACAGGGTGCCGGGGAGCTGTTTTTT
V gene: TRBV7-2; J gene: TRBJ1-3; clone size: few; D gene: -; CDR3 protein: CASSLDGIPGNTIYF; CDR3 DNA: TGTGCCAGCAGCTTAGACGGGATTCCCGGAAACACCATATATTTT
V gene: TRBV6-2/TRBV6-3; J gene: TRBJ2-7; clone size: many; D gene: TRBD2; CDR3 protein: CASSYGGGTVYEQYF; CDR3 DNA: TGTGCCAGCAGTTACGGCGGGGGGACCGTCTACGAGCAGTACTTC
V gene: TRBV24-1; J gene: TRBJ2-7; clone size: few; D gene: TRBD2; CDR3 protein: CATSDTVAGGNEQYF; CDR3 DNA: TGTGCCACCAGTGATACCGTAGCGGGAGGAAACGAGCAGTACTTC
V gene: TRBV12-3/TRBV12-4; J gene: TRBJ2-1; clone size: few; D gene: TRBD1; CDR3 protein: CASSSRTGGMGNEQFF; CDR3 DNA: TGTGCCAGCAGTTCCCGGACAGGGGGGATGGGAAATGAGCAGTTCTTC
V gene: TRBV20-1; J gene: TRBJ2-7; clone size: few; D gene: -; CDR3 protein: CSARVSVAYEQYF; CDR3 DNA: TGCAGTGCTAGAGTATCTGTGGCCTACGAGCAGTACTTC
V gene: TRBV20-1; J gene: TRBJ2-3; clone size: -; D gene: TRBD2; CDR3 protein: CSASSAGGPTDTQYF; CDR3 DNA: TGCAGTGCTAGTTCGGCGGGGGGGCCGACAGATACGCAGTATTTT
V gene: TRBV7-2; J gene: TRBJ2-7; clone size: many; D gene: -; CDR3 protein: CASSAGRSSYEQYF; CDR3 DNA: TGTGCCAGCAGCGCCGGACGGAGCTCCTACGAGCAGTACTTC
V gene: TRBV7-6; J gene: TRBJ2-5; clone size: -; D gene: -; CDR3 protein: CASSLQESETQYF; CDR3 DNA: TGTGCCAGCAGCTTACAAGAGTCGGAGACCCAGTACTTC
V gene: TRBV11-1; J gene: TRBJ2-3; clone size: few; D gene: -; CDR3 protein: CASSLEPDWVTDTQYF; CDR3 DNA: TGTGCCAGCAGCTTAGAGCCGGATTGGGTCACAGATACGCAGTATTTT
V gene: TRBV7-8; J gene: TRBJ1-6; clone size: once; D gene: -; CDR3 protein: CASSLIDSGDNSPLHF; CDR3 DNA: TGTGCCAGCAGCTTAATTGATTCGGGGGATAATTCACCCCTCCACTTT
V gene: TRBV30; J gene: TRBJ2-1; clone size: -; D gene: TRBD2; CDR3 protein: CAWGTSGRDYEQFF; CDR3 DNA: TGTGCCTGGGGGACTAGCGGGAGGGACTATGAGCAGTTCTTC
V gene: TRBV6-5; J gene: TRBJ1-1; clone size: many; D gene: -; CDR3 protein: CASSYSSWNTEAFF; CDR3 DNA: TGTGCCAGCAGTTACTCGTCGTGGAACACTGAAGCTTTCTTT
V gene: TRBV6-1; J gene: TRBJ1-2; clone size: -; D gene: -; CDR3 protein: CASRGGFSYGYTF; CDR3 DNA: TGTGCCAGCAGGGGAGGGTTTTCGTATGGCTACACCTTC
V gene: TRBV19; J gene: TRBJ2-6; clone size: few; D gene: -; CDR3 protein: CASWDRLASGANVLTF; CDR3 DNA: TGTGCCAGTTGGGACAGACTAGCTTCTGGGGCCAACGTCCTGACTTTC
V gene: TRBV6-1; J gene: TRBJ2-7; clone size: -; D gene: TRBD1; CDR3 protein: CASSIGQVPYF; CDR3 DNA: TGTGCCAGCAGCATCGGACAGGTCCCGTACTTC
V gene: TRBV6-2/TRBV6-3; J gene: TRBJ1-1; clone size: -; D gene: TRBD1; CDR3 protein: CASSVRGAGTEAFF; CDR3 DNA: TGTGCCAGCAGCGTCAGGGGGGCTGGGACTGAAGCTTTCTTT
V gene: TRBV7-9; J gene: TRBJ1-2; clone size: many; D gene: -; CDR3 protein: CASRQGEDYGYTF; CDR3 DNA: TGTGCCAGCAGGCAAGGGGAGGACTATGGCTACACCTTC
V gene: TRBV29-1; J gene: TRBJ2-5; clone size: -; D gene: -; CDR3 protein: CSVEEGGETQYF; CDR3 DNA: TGCAGCGTTGAGGAGGGGGGAGAGACCCAGTACTTC
V gene: TRBV6-1; J gene: TRBJ2-5; clone size: -; D gene: TRBD1; CDR3 protein: CASRRPGTGQETQYF; CDR3 DNA: TGTGCCAGCAGACGCCCCGGGACAGGGCAAGAGACCCAGTACTTC
V gene: TRBV18; J gene: TRBJ1-6; clone size: -; D gene: -; CDR3 protein: CASSPSGTEGSPLHF; CDR3 DNA: TGTGCCAGCTCACCATCTGGAACCGAGGGGTCACCCCTCCACTTT
V gene: TRBV12-3/TRBV12-4; J gene: TRBJ2-1; clone size: -; D gene: TRBD2; CDR3 protein: CASRRTSGPNYNEQFF; CDR3 DNA: TGTGCCAGCAGGAGGACTAGCGGTCCAAACTACAATGAGCAGTTCTTC
V gene: TRBV12-3/TRBV12-4; J gene: TRBJ1-1; clone size: few; D gene: -; CDR3 protein: CASSFLLGRNTEAFF; CDR3 DNA: TGTGCCAGCAGTTTTTTACTGGGGCGCAACACTGAAGCTTTCTTT
V gene: TRBV6-9; J gene: TRBJ1-1; clone size: many; D gene: -; CDR3 protein: CASSYAGTGTEAFF; CDR3 DNA: TGTGCCAGCAGTTATGCAGGGACGGGTACTGAAGCTTTCTTT
V gene: TRBV28; J gene: TRBJ1-2; clone size: many; D gene: -; CDR3 protein: CASSFRPGGYTF; CDR3 DNA: TGTGCCAGCAGTTTTCGCCCCGGGGGCTACACCTTC
V gene: TRBV7-2; J gene: TRBJ2-1; clone size: -; D gene: -; CDR3 protein: CASSVYGGRGEQFF; CDR3 DNA: TGTGCCAGCAGCGTTTACGGGGGCCGGGGTGAGCAGTTCTTC
V gene: TRBV30; J gene: TRBJ1-6; clone size: many; D gene: TRBD1; CDR3 protein: CAWSAGGPYNSPLHF; CDR3 DNA: TGTGCCTGGAGTGCAGGGGGACCCTATAATTCACCCCTCCACTTT
V gene: TRBV4-1; J gene: TRBJ1-1; clone size: few; D gene: -; CDR3 protein: CASSQMGRTNTEAFF; CDR3 DNA: TGCGCCAGCAGCCAAATGGGACGGACGAACACTGAAGCTTTCTTT
V gene: TRBV30; J gene: TRBJ1-5; clone size: many; D gene: TRBD1; CDR3 protein: CAWNYRGNQPQHF; CDR3 DNA: TGTGCCTGGAATTACAGGGGTAATCAGCCCCAGCATTTT
V gene: TRBV6-1; J gene: TRBJ1-2; clone size: many; D gene: TRBD1; CDR3 protein: CASSGPGTGGEGYGYTF; CDR3 DNA: TGTGCCAGCAGTGGACCCGGGACAGGGGGCGAAGGCTATGGCTACACCTTC
V gene: TRBV29-1; J gene: TRBJ2-7; clone size: many; D gene: -; CDR3 protein: CSVETQEYEQYF; CDR3 DNA: TGCAGCGTTGAGACTCAGGAATACGAGCAGTACTTC
V gene: TRBV12-3/TRBV12-4; J gene: TRBJ2-2; clone size: many; D gene: TRBD2; CDR3 protein: CASSPGLAGGPTGELFF; CDR3 DNA: TGTGCCAGCAGTCCGGGACTAGCGGGGGGGCCCACCGGGGAGCTGTTTTTT
V gene: TRBV28; J gene: TRBJ1-1; clone size: many; D gene: -; CDR3 protein: CASSLLYTEAFF; CDR3 DNA: TGTGCCAGCAGCTTATTGTACACTGAAGCTTTCTTT
V gene: TRBV28; J gene: TRBJ2-2; clone size: -; D gene: TRBD2; CDR3 protein: CASSIAKTSGRTNTGELFF; CDR3 DNA: TGTGCCAGCAGTATAGCGAAGACTAGCGGGAGGACGAACACCGGGGAGCTGTTTTTT
V gene: TRBV7-2; J gene: TRBJ1-4; clone size: many; D gene: TRBD1; CDR3 protein: CASSVTGGDFEKLFF; CDR3 DNA: TGTGCCAGCAGCGTGACAGGGGGGGACTTTGAAAAACTGTTTTTT
V gene: TRBV28; J gene: TRBJ2-7; clone size: many; D gene: TRBD1; CDR3 protein: CASSSAGTGAYEQYF; CDR3 DNA: TGTGCCAGCAGTTCGGCCGGGACAGGGGCCTACGAGCAGTACTTC
V gene: TRBV2; J gene: TRBJ1-2; clone size: many; D gene: -; CDR3 protein: CASTEELRLNLKWDF; CDR3 DNA: TGTGCCAGCACCGAGGAGTTGAGGCTAAACCTTAAATGGGACTTC
V gene: TRBV20-1; J gene: TRBJ1-3; clone size: once; D gene: TRBD1; CDR3 protein: CSASGTGGNTIYF; CDR3 DNA: TGCAGTGCCAGCGGGACAGGGGGAAACACCATATATTTT
V gene: TRBV4-3; J gene: TRBJ1-2; clone size: once; D gene: TRBD1; CDR3 protein: CASSQEEGDRGHGYTF; CDR3 DNA: TGCGCCAGCAGCCAAGAAGAGGGGGACAGGGGGCATGGCTACACCTTC
V gene: TRBV6-1; J gene: TRBJ2-2; clone size: many; D gene: -; CDR3 protein: CAGGTPPIHTGELFF; CDR3 DNA: TGTGCCGGGGGTACCCCACCAATTCACACCGGGGAGCTGTTTTTT
V gene: TRBV28; J gene: TRBJ1-2; clone size: many; D gene: -; CDR3 protein: CASSLVGSGYTF; CDR3 DNA: TGTGCCAGCAGTTTGGTAGGGTCTGGCTACACCTTC
V gene: TRBV7-3; J gene: TRBJ2-3; clone size: few; D gene: TRBD2; CDR3 protein: CASSLMGGADTQYF; CDR3 DNA: TGTGCCAGCAGCTTAATGGGAGGGGCAGATACGCAGTATTTT
V gene: TRBV2; J gene: TRBJ2-1; clone size: few; D gene: -; CDR3 protein: CAHTHESASYNEQFF; CDR3 DNA: TGTGCCCATACCCACGAGAGTGCGTCCTACAATGAGCAGTTCTTC
V gene: TRBV2; J gene: TRBJ2-7; clone size: many; D gene: TRBD2; CDR3 protein: CASSSGRLGGEQYF; CDR3 DNA: TGTGCCAGCTCGAGCGGGAGGCTGGGCGGGGAGCAGTACTTC
V gene: TRBV14; J gene: TRBJ1-5; clone size: few; D gene: -; CDR3 protein: CASSLRGLGQPQHF; CDR3 DNA: TGTGCCAGCAGCCTCAGGGGTCTCGGTCAGCCCCAGCATTTT
V gene: TRBV20-1; J gene: TRBJ2-7; clone size: many; D gene: -; CDR3 protein: CSAPLPRLGGREQYF; CDR3 DNA: TGCAGTGCTCCCCTCCCCAGACTAGGGGGTAGGGAGCAGTACTTC
V gene: TRBV7-9; J gene: TRBJ1-1; clone size: -; D gene: TRBD1; CDR3 protein: CASTPTSTGGFRTEAFF; CDR3 DNA: TGTGCCAGCACCCCGACTAGTACAGGGGGCTTTCGTACTGAAGCTTTCTTT
V gene: TRBV11-2; J gene: TRBJ1-4; clone size: -; D gene: TRBD1; CDR3 protein: CASSLAGTGRRKLFF; CDR3 DNA: TGTGCCAGCAGCTTAGCCGGGACAGGGAGGCGAAAACTGTTTTTT
V gene: TRBV6-2/TRBV6-3; J gene: TRBJ1-2; clone size: few; D gene: -; CDR3 protein: CASSYKGHLHYGYTF; CDR3 DNA: TGTGCCAGCAGTTACAAGGGACATCTTCACTATGGCTACACCTTC
V gene: TRBV6-2/TRBV6-3; J gene: TRBJ2-5; clone size: -; D gene: -; CDR3 protein: CASRLQGASQYF; CDR3 DNA: TGTGCCAGCAGGTTACAGGGAGCGTCCCAGTACTTC